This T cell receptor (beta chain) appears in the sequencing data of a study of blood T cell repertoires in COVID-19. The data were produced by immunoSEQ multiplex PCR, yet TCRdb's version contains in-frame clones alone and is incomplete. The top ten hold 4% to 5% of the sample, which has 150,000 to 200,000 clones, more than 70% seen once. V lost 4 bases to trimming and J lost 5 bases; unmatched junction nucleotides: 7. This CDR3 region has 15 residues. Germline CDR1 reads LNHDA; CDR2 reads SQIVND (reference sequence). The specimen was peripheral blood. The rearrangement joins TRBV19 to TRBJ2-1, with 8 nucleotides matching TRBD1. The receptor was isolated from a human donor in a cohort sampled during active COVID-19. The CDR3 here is CASSRQGLQNNEQFF. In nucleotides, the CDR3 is TGTGCCAGTAGTAGACAGGGGTTGCAGAACAATGAGCAGTTCTTC.